Shown below are 32 T cell receptor beta chains from a single sample sequenced in a study of regulatory T cells in long-lasting Graves disease. According to the study, TCR beta libraries were built with iRepertoire HTBI primers and CDR3-region Arm-PCR. TCRdb reprocessed the multiplex PCR reads via MiXCR and lists one record per CDR3 protein. The sample contains around 460,000 distinct CDR3 sequences, approximately 23% of which appear only once. The time point here: persistent/refractory GD, antithyroid drugs over 5 years with positive TRAb. The authors made the TCR library using RNA they extracted from PBMCs. The material was peripheral blood mononuclear cells (PBMCs), obtained when the disease was refractory, from a patient treated with antithyroid drugs. Every receptor here comes from a female donor with Graves disease.

The chain links TRBV6-1 to TRBJ1-2; 10 nucleotides agree with TRBD1. The trim removed 4 bases at V and 3 bases at J, leaving 2 bases unmatched. The CDR3 consists of 14 residues. The germline gives CDR1 MNHNS, CDR2 SASEGT. The CDR3 loop reads CASSGGQGYYGYTF. For the CDR3, the DNA is TGTGCCAGCAGTGGGGGACAGGGGTACTATGGCTACACCTTC.

Worth noting for this clonotype: This is likely an artifact of a read error, given a far larger clone one base away. The rearrangement links TRBV6-4 to TRBJ2-5; a weak D match, TRBD2 (5 bases). CDR1 MRHNA and CDR2 SNTAGT come from the germline V gene. CDR3 length equals 11 residues. CDR3 in amino acids: CASTLWETRYF. CDR3 DNA: TGTGCCAGCACCCTGTGGGAGACCCGGTACTTC.

The chain carries TRBV7-6 and TRBJ1-2; the match to TRBD1 covers 7 bases. The CDR3 runs to 15 residues. V dropped 5 bases and J dropped 12; count of bases not matched to a gene: 18. Germline-derived CDR1 and CDR2 are SGHVS and FNYEAQ. CDR3 sequence reads: CASSGYRGGIKGHTF. As DNA, the CDR3 is TGTGCCAGCAGCGGATACAGGGGAGGCATCAAAGGCCACACCTTC.

Many counts were recorded for this clonotype. V is TRBV6-1 and J is TRBJ1-2; D gene unclear. V was trimmed by 8 bases and J by 4 bases, leaving 20 bases between them. This CDR3 is 15 amino acids long. Germline assignment: CDR1 MNHNS and CDR2 SASEGT. This CDR3 reads CASVGSNFKFYGYTF. The CDR3 DNA sequence: TGTGCCAGCGTCGGCAGTAACTTTAAGTTCTATGGCTACACCTTC.

This clonotype was found many times. The chain has TRBV24-1 and TRBJ1-5; possibly TRBD1 for D (6 bases). The CDR3 covers 16 residues. Germline values: CDR1 KGHDR, CDR2 SFDVKD. Trimming stripped 4 bases from V and 2 bases from J, with 14 bases between. This CDR3 reads CATSEGGMGRNQPQHF. In nucleotides, the CDR3 is TGTGCCACCAGTGAAGGGGGGATGGGGCGCAATCAGCCCCAGCATTTT.

This clonotype has at least ten counts. The chain links TRBV6-1 to TRBJ1-2, with D perhaps matching TRBD1 (5 bases). Trimming pared 6 bases from V and 2 bases from J, leaving 13 bases between. Germline-derived CDR1 and CDR2 are MNHNS and SASEGT. The CDR3 contains 14 residues. CDR3 sequence reads: CASRILGGNYGYTF. The DNA for the CDR3 is TGTGCCAGCAGGATCCTCGGGGGGAACTATGGCTACACCTTC.

At least ten counts were recorded for this clonotype. The genes are TRBV3-1 and TRBJ1-2, with D perhaps matching TRBD1 (5 bases). From germline, CDR1 is LGHDT and CDR2 YNNKEL (reference sequence). The CDR3 is 15 residues long. V was trimmed by 1 base and J by 5 bases, leaving 14 bases between them. CDR3 coding DNA: TGTGCCAGCAGCCAAGGGCGGCAGGGAGGATATGGCTACACCTTC. As protein: CASSQGRQGGYGYTF.

This clonotype came up many times. This chain uses TRBV6-5 with TRBJ1-2; TRBD1 is a possible D gene (5 bases). The CDR3 has 15 residues. Germline V gene lookup returns CDR1 MNHEY and CDR2 SVGAGI. The V end lost 2 bases, the J end lost 4 bases, and 14 bases lay between the germline ends. The CDR3 region has the DNA TGTGCCAGCAGTTACGAACCCCTGGGGACCTATGGCTACACCTTC. It yields the protein CASSYEPLGTYGYTF.

The J gene is TRBJ1-2, the V gene TRBV20-1; 9 bases agree with TRBD1. The V gene end was trimmed by 5 bases and the J gene end by 7 bases; junction bases not matched to a gene: 17. The length of the CDR3 is 16 residues. From germline, CDR1 is DFQATT and CDR2 SNEGSKA (reference sequence). Here the CDR3 DNA reads TGCAGTGCTGATCACCCCCTGGACAGGGGCTCTAGTGGCTACACCTTC. Translation gives CSADHPLDRGSSGYTF.

This clonotype came up a few times. The CDR3 region is CASSHWTGGFYGYTF. The CDR3 nucleotides are TGTGCCAGCAGCCACTGGACAGGGGGCTTCTATGGCTACACCTTC. The chain has TRBV14 and TRBJ1-2, with 11 bases matching TRBD1. This CDR3 is 15 amino acids long. Germline CDR1 and CDR2: SGHDN and FVKESK. The ends lost 3 bases at V and 4 bases at J; junction bases unmatched: 4.

Only a few counts were recorded for this clonotype. This chain connects TRBV7-9 to TRBJ1-6, with TRBD1 matching 7 bases. The V and J ends lost 5 bases and 0 bases, in that order; junction bases with no gene match: 10. CDR3 length: 18 residues. CDR1 is SEHNR, CDR2 FQNEAQ, per germline (reference sequence). Here the CDR3 reads CASSRTGVRSSYNSPLHF. The CDR3, as DNA: TGTGCCAGCAGCAGGACAGGAGTCCGAAGCTCCTATAATTCACCCCTCCACTTT.

This clonotype was counted between two and nine times. CDR3 DNA: TGTGCCAGCAGCTCCAGCAGGGGATCAATGAACACTGAAGCTTTCTTT. Translated: CASSSSRGSMNTEAFF. This chain connects TRBV5-5 to TRBJ1-1, with a tentative D call TRBD1 (6 bases). CDR1 is SGHKS and CDR2 is YYEKEE in the germline V gene (reference sequence). CDR3 length equals 16 residues. Trimming removed 3 bases at V and 0 bases at J, with 15 bases between.

The chain recombines TRBV3-1 with TRBJ2-5; no firm D call. This CDR3 region has 12 residues. Germline CDR1 and CDR2: LGHDT and YNNKEL (reference sequence). With 3 bases removed from V and 5 bases from J, the gap between germline ends came to 7 bases. The DNA for the CDR3 is TGTGCCAGCAGCCATGGCGTTGAGACCCAGTACTTC. It encodes CASSHGVETQYF.

This clonotype was recorded at least ten times. The V and J genes are TRBV2 and TRBJ1-4; TRBD1 matches at 7 bases. CDR1 is SNHLY, CDR2 FYNNEI, per germline. CDR3 size: 16 residues. V lost 7 bases to trimming and J lost 4 bases; unmatched junction nucleotides: 12. CDR3 coding DNA: TGTGCCAGCACAACTCGTACAGGGGCTAATAATGAAAAACTGTTTTTT. Encoded protein: CASTTRTGANNEKLFF.

This clonotype was counted at least ten times. V and J are TRBV12-3 or TRBV12-4 and TRBJ1-5; 7 bases fit TRBD1. V shed 6 bases and J 2 bases; nucleotides not matched to a gene: 4. This CDR3 is built from 14 residues. The CDR3 spells CASSPTGGNQPQHF. The CDR3 DNA is TGTGCCAGCAGCCCTACAGGGGGCAATCAGCCCCAGCATTTT.

This clonotype was picked up many times. The V call is TRBV11-2, the J call TRBJ2-7; TRBD2 is a possible D gene (6 bases). V was shortened by 5 bases and J by 2 bases, with 16 bases between the two germline ends. The CDR3 has 15 amino acids. CDR1 and CDR2 (germline): SGHAT, FQNNGV. The CDR3 is CASSPHGGTAYEQYF. DNA of the CDR3: TGTGCCAGCAGCCCCCATGGGGGGACGGCCTACGAGCAGTACTTC.

This clonotype was observed once. This chain joins TRBV6-1 and TRBJ1-2; possibly TRBD1 for D (6 bases). Germline V lookup: CDR1 MNHNS, CDR2 SASEGT. Trimming removed 6 bases from V and 2 bases from J, with 16 bases in between. The CDR3 covers 15 residues. The CDR3 is CASSPVQGKNYGYTF. CDR3 in DNA: TGTGCCAGCAGCCCCGTCCAGGGGAAGAACTATGGCTACACCTTC.

This clonotype was counted a few times. The rearrangement joins TRBV27 to TRBJ2-7, with D tentatively TRBD1 (5 bases). From germline, CDR1 is MNHEY and CDR2 SMNVEV (reference sequence). This CDR3 region has 14 residues. Trimming pared 11 bases from V and 7 bases from J, leaving 24 bases between. The CDR3 here is CARKWQGYLREQYF. Here the CDR3 DNA reads TGTGCCCGGAAGTGGCAGGGATATCTTCGAGAGCAGTACTTC.

The CDR3 region has the DNA TGTGCCAGCACTTCCGGGACAGGGTACAATGAGCAGTTCTTC. Its protein product is CASTSGTGYNEQFF. This chain links TRBV2 with TRBJ2-1; 9 bases match TRBD1. CDR3 length: 14 amino acids. CDR1 and CDR2 from the germline V gene are SNHLY and FYNNEI. V trimming: 7 bases; J trimming: 4 bases; junction bases outside the gene matches: 5.

This clonotype was seen only a few times. V gene TRBV6-5 combines with J gene TRBJ2-7; D remains unclear. The CDR3 runs to 13 residues. Per the germline V gene, CDR1 is MNHEY and CDR2 is SVGAGI. The ends were cut back, 0 bases at V and 5 bases at J, with 8 bases in the middle. CDR3 nucleotide sequence: TGTGCCAGCAGTTACTCGACCGGAGACGAGCAGTACTTC. Encoded protein: CASSYSTGDEQYF.

This clonotype was found many times. The chain joins TRBV28 to TRBJ2-7; 11 nucleotides line up with TRBD1. V trimming: 6 bases; J trimming: 3 bases; junction bases outside the gene matches: 7. CDR1 is MDHEN and CDR2 is SYDVKM in the germline V gene. The CDR3 length is 15 residues. CDR3 bases: TGTGCCAGCAGCCTTGGGACAGGGGGTAACTACGAGCAGTACTTC. This codes for CASSLGTGGNYEQYF.

This clonotype was seen many times. The gene calls are TRBV20-1 and TRBJ2-7; possible D gene TRBD1, 6 bases. The CDR3 spans 14 residues. The germline gives CDR1 DFQATT, CDR2 SNEGSKA (reference sequence). V lost 3 bases and J 1 base, leaving 13 bases between the germline ends. The CDR3 sequence: CSASGDRLSYEQYF. CDR3 DNA: TGCAGTGCTAGTGGTGACAGGCTGTCCTACGAGCAGTACTTC.

The chain joins TRBV30 to TRBJ1-1, with D unclear. Germline CDR1 GTSNPN, CDR2 SVGIG (reference sequence). Trimming stripped 7 bases from V and 4 bases from J, with 22 bases between. The CDR3 runs 15 residues. The CDR3 spells CALMRQSSRSTEAFF. CDR3 coding DNA: TGTGCCTTAATGCGGCAGTCGTCAAGGAGCACTGAAGCTTTCTTT.

This clonotype appeared many times. The chain joins TRBV10-3 to TRBJ1-6; D is uncertain. Germline CDR1 ENHRY, CDR2 SYGVKD. V was pared by 7 bases and J by 8 bases, with 18 bases between. The CDR3 sequence is 15 residues long. The CDR3 region is CAIIRGGSFDSPLHF. The CDR3 nucleotides are TGTGCCATCATCCGAGGAGGGTCTTTCGATTCACCCCTCCACTTT.

The chain couples TRBV29-1 to TRBJ2-7; 10 positions match TRBD1. The CDR3 is 13 residues long. Germline CDR1 reads SQVTM; CDR2 reads ANQGSEA. V dropped 6 bases and J dropped 3; count of bases not matched to a gene: 5. This CDR3 is CSVGTGDHYEQYF. DNA of the CDR3: TGCAGCGTGGGGACAGGGGACCACTACGAGCAGTACTTC.

This clonotype was observed a few times. This could be a read error, since a much larger clone is one nucleotide away. The gene calls are TRBV6-1 and TRBJ2-2; 9 nucleotides agree with TRBD1. CDR1 MNHNS and CDR2 SASEGT come from the germline V gene. The CDR3 contains 14 residues. V gave up 6 bases and J gave up 3 bases; unmatched junction bases: 2. Written as DNA, the CDR3 is TGTGCCAGCAGCCGGGACAGGGACACCGGGGAGCTGTTTTTT. Its translation: CASSRDRDTGELFF.

This clonotype was detected many times. This rearrangement joins TRBV14 to TRBJ2-5, with a possible D match to TRBD2 (6 bases). CDR3 length: 13 amino acids. CDR1 and CDR2 (germline): SGHDN, FVKESK. With 3 bases removed from V and 2 bases from J, the gap between germline ends came to 7 bases. The CDR3 here is CASSHGLQETQYF. The CDR3 nucleotides read TGTGCCAGCAGCCACGGACTACAAGAGACCCAGTACTTC.

This clonotype was picked up a small number of times. J is TRBJ2-2 and V is TRBV7-9; D unresolved. The length of the CDR3 is 13 residues. Germline CDR1 is SEHNR and CDR2 is FQNEAQ (reference sequence). Trimming left V 4 bases short and J 5 bases short, with 8 bases between. This CDR3 is CASSYGLTGELFF. The CDR3 DNA reads TGTGCCAGCAGCTATGGATTAACCGGGGAGCTGTTTTTT.

The V gene is TRBV5-1, the J gene TRBJ2-3, with 10 bases lining up with TRBD2. The CDR3 is made up of 17 amino acids. The J segment lost 6 bases and the V segment lost 1 base, leaving 11 bases of the junction unmatched. CDR1 and CDR2 from the germline V gene are SGHRS and YFSETQ. As DNA, the CDR3 is TGCGCCAGCAGCTTGTCCTGGTCTAGCGGGGGAAGTGATACGCAGTATTTT. Translation gives CASSLSWSSGGSDTQYF.

This clonotype showed up many times. The chain recombines TRBV29-1 with TRBJ2-5, with D possibly TRBD1 on 6 matching bases. Deletions cut 7 bases from V and 4 bases from J, with 19 bases between. CDR3 length: 14 amino acids. Germline CDR1 and CDR2: SQVTM and ANQGSEA. This chain's CDR3 is CSGSGVIDGETQYF. CDR3 DNA: TGCAGCGGATCAGGGGTCATTGACGGAGAGACCCAGTACTTC.

The CDR3 DNA reads as TGTGCCAGCGGTTTCGACACCGGATTGAACACTGAAGCTTTCTTT. Amino acids: CASGFDTGLNTEAFF. The chain has TRBV6-9 and TRBJ1-1; D is unresolved. Germline CDR1 MNHGY, CDR2 SVAAGI. Trimming pared 8 bases from V and 0 bases from J, leaving 16 bases between. The CDR3 extends over 15 amino acids.

Many counts were recorded for this clonotype. The rearrangement joins TRBV27 to TRBJ1-1, with TRBD1 as a possible D gene (6 bases). CDR3 length: 11 amino acids. Between the trimmed V and J ends, which lost 8 bases and 9 bases, there was a span of 13 bases. The germline V gene encodes CDR1 MNHEY and CDR2 SMNVEV (reference sequence). CDR3 sequence: CASEGGAQAFF. The CDR3 DNA is TGTGCCAGCGAAGGGGGGGCGCAAGCTTTCTTT.